These T cell receptor beta chains were read from a single sample in a study of shared clonotypes between healthy human individuals. Repertoires were generated with immunoSEQ multiplex PCR, while TCRdb's copy carries only in-frame clones and drops some. The table includes approximately 2.5 million clones, more than 80% detected once. The sample was naive CD4+ T cells sorted from blood. All receptors come from a man aged 18 to 29 in good health. The CDR3 runs from the conserved cysteine through the conserved F or W. D genes are given only for firm matches. Some rows have no size entry. The others give once, few or many, or a class for an expanded clone.

clone_size,j_call,d_call,v_call,cdr3_nt,cdr3_aa
-,TRBJ2-7,TRBD1,TRBV10-3,TGTGCCAGCCAGACAGGGTACTCCTACGAGCAGTACTTC,CASQTGYSYEQYF
-,TRBJ1-1,-,TRBV5-1,TGCGCCAGCAGCTCGTCGGGACCGCAGAACACTGAAGCTTTCTTT,CASSSSGPQNTEAFF
-,TRBJ2-3,-,TRBV11-2,TGTGCCAGCAGCCAGCCCCCCCGGGGCAAAAGGACAGATACGCAGTATTTT,CASSQPPRGKRTDTQYF
-,TRBJ2-7,-,TRBV7-2,TGTGCCAGCAGCTTAGGGGGACCAGACCTCTACGAGCAGTACTTC,CASSLGGPDLYEQYF
-,TRBJ2-7,-,TRBV6-1,TGTGCCAGCAGTGAAGCCTGGGAGCAGTACTTC,CASSEAWEQYF
once,TRBJ2-1,-,TRBV6-5,TGTGCCAGCATGGACCGGGGCGATGAGCAGTTCTTC,CASMDRGDEQFF
-,TRBJ2-7,-,TRBV5-1,TGCGCCAGCAGCTTGGTTCTTTCTGGACTCTCCTACGAGCAGTACTTC,CASSLVLSGLSYEQYF
-,TRBJ1-5,TRBD1,TRBV6-6,TGTGCCAGCAGTCCCGGGACAGGGGGAGGAAATCAGCCCCAGCATTTT,CASSPGTGGGNQPQHF
-,TRBJ2-2,-,TRBV11-3,TGTGCCAGCAGCCCCGGACAGCAGCACGGGGAGCTGTTTTTT,CASSPGQQHGELFF
-,TRBJ1-3,TRBD1,TRBV29-1,TGCAGCGTTGAAGACAGGGGGTCTGGAAACACCATATATTTT,CSVEDRGSGNTIYF
few,TRBJ1-5,-,TRBV5-1,TGCGCCAGCAGCTTGGTAGCGGGTCAGCCCCAGCATTTT,CASSLVAGQPQHF
-,TRBJ1-1,-,TRBV5-4,TGTGCCAGCAGCTCCACACAGGGAGGGAACACTGAAGCTTTCTTT,CASSSTQGGNTEAFF
-,TRBJ2-5,TRBD1,TRBV2,TGTGCCAGCAGTGAGGAGACAGGGGGCCGAGAGACCCAGTACTTC,CASSEETGGRETQYF
-,TRBJ1-1,-,TRBV7-9,TGTGCCAGCAGCTTAGGTCGCACTGAAGCTTTCTTT,CASSLGRTEAFF
once,TRBJ2-5,TRBD2,TRBV7-2,TGTGCCAGCAGGGGACTAGCGGGAGGGAGAGAGACCCAGTACTTC,CASRGLAGGRETQYF
-,TRBJ2-1,-,TRBV6-5,TGTGCCAGCACCCCGGGACCTCCGGATGAGCAGTTCTTC,CASTPGPPDEQFF
-,TRBJ1-5,-,TRBV27,TGTGCCAGCAGTTTTGCAGGGAGCAATCAGCCCCAGCATTTT,CASSFAGSNQPQHF
-,TRBJ2-1,TRBD1,TRBV6-6,TGTGCCAGCAGCCAGGGGGCGCGGATTGAGCAGTTCTTC,CASSQGARIEQFF
-,TRBJ2-7,-,TRBV7-2,TGTGCCAGCACCAGGGACTTAAACTACGAGCAGTACTTC,CASTRDLNYEQYF
-,TRBJ2-1,TRBD2,TRBV5-6,TGTGCCAGCGACAAGACCGGGACTAGCGTCTACAATGAGCAGTTCTTC,CASDKTGTSVYNEQFF
-,TRBJ1-5,-,TRBV6-4,TGTGCCAGCAGTGACTCGCCGGGGGTTCAGCCCCAGCATTTT,CASSDSPGVQPQHF
-,TRBJ2-5,TRBD2,TRBV7-9,TGTGCCAGCAGTAGACTAGCGGCCCAAGAGACCCAGTACTTC,CASSRLAAQETQYF
-,TRBJ2-7,-,TRBV5-4,TGTGCCAGCAGCCAGGGGAAGGAGAACTACGAGCAGTACTTC,CASSQGKENYEQYF
once,TRBJ2-1,-,TRBV7-9,TGTGCCAGCAGCTTAAGCGGACCTTACAATGAGCAGTTCTTC,CASSLSGPYNEQFF
-,TRBJ2-3,TRBD1,TRBV7-9,TGTGCCAGCAGCCAAGGGACAGGGGGGAGCACAGATACGCAGTATTTT,CASSQGTGGSTDTQYF
-,TRBJ2-6,TRBD1,TRBV5-1,TGCGCCAGCAGCCCTGGACAGGGCGTATCTGGGGCCAACGTCCTGACTTTC,CASSPGQGVSGANVLTF
-,TRBJ2-3,-,TRBV20-1,TGCAGTGCCTGCCGAGGGGATACGCAGTATTTT,CSACRGDTQYF